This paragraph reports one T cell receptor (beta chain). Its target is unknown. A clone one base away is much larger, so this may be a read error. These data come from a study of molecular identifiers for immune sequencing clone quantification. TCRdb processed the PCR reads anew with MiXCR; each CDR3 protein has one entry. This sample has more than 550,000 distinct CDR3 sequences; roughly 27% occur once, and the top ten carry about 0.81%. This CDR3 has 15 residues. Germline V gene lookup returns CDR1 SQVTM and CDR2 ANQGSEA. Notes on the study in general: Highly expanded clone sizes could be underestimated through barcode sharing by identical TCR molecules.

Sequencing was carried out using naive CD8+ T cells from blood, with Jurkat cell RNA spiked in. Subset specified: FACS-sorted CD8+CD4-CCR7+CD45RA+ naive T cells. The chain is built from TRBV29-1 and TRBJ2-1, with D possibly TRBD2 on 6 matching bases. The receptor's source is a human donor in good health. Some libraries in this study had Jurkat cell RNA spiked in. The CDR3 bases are TGCAGCGTTGAGGAGGGGTTTGTCTCCTACAATGAGCCGTTCTTC. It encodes CSVEEGFVSYNEPFF.